Shown below are 31 T cell receptor beta chains from a single sample sequenced in a study of blood T cell repertoires in COVID-19. Assay: immunoSEQ multiplex PCR; the TCRdb copy retains only in-frame clones and omits some. Among 100,000 to 150,000 clones listed, about four fifths were seen once. Sequenced input: peripheral blood. These receptors were collected from a man between 60 and 75 years old with acute or convalescent COVID-19.

This chain uses TRBV27 with TRBJ1-5; D gene unclear. This CDR3 is 15 amino acids long. V lost 5 bases and J lost 4, with 15 bases in between. Germline-derived CDR1 and CDR2 are MNHEY and SMNVEV (reference sequence). CDR3 coding DNA: TGTGCCAGCAGTGAATTAAGCCGGTTTAATCAGCCCCAGCATTTT. Its protein product is CASSELSRFNQPQHF.

The chain couples TRBV13 to TRBJ2-2; TRBD2 matches 10 bases. This CDR3 comprises 15 residues. Germline CDR1 and CDR2: PRHDT and FYEKMQ (reference sequence). The V segment lost 5 bases and the J segment 6 bases; nucleotides outside the gene matches: 6. CDR3 protein: CASSALAGAAGELFF. DNA of the CDR3: TGTGCCAGCAGCGCGCTAGCGGGAGCCGCCGGGGAGCTGTTTTTT. The entire variable domain, with the rest obtained from reference TRBV13 and TRBJ2-2, is as follows: AAGVIQSPRHLIKEKRETATLKCYPIPRHDTVYWYQQGPGQDPQFLISFYEKMQSDKGSIPDRFSAQQFSDYHSELNMSSLELGDSALYFCASSALAGAAGELFFGEGSRLTVL.

The chain couples TRBV5-1 to TRBJ2-3, with TRBD1 matching 7 bases. The J segment lost 2 bases and the V segment lost 0 bases, leaving 6 bases of the junction unmatched. Germline V lookup: CDR1 SGHRS, CDR2 YFSETQ. The CDR3 has 16 amino acids. CDR3 residues: CASSLVRGRSTDTQYF. Written as DNA, the CDR3 is TGCGCCAGCAGCTTGGTTAGGGGGCGATCCACAGATACGCAGTATTTT.

In its sample, this clone was seen a few times. The rearrangement links TRBV10-3 to TRBJ2-7, with 9 bases aligning to TRBD2. The J segment lost 3 bases and the V segment lost 6 bases, leaving 6 bases of the junction unmatched. The CDR3 runs 14 residues. Per the germline V gene, CDR1 is ENHRY and CDR2 is SYGVKD. This CDR3 reads CAIRMTSGVYEQYF. Here the CDR3 DNA reads TGTGCCATCAGAATGACTAGCGGAGTCTACGAGCAGTACTTC.

This clone was observed a few times. The V gene is TRBV7-3, the J gene TRBJ2-2; tentative D call: TRBD2 (6 bases). This CDR3 has 15 residues. CDR1 and CDR2 from the germline V gene are SGHTA and FQGTGA. The V gene lost 8 bases and the J gene lost 0 bases, with 13 bases spanning the gap. CDR3 sequence reads: CASRAGRANTGELFF. DNA of the CDR3: TGTGCCAGCCGTGCGGGGAGAGCGAACACCGGGGAGCTGTTTTTT.

The chain combines TRBV18 with TRBJ2-1; TRBD2 is a possible D gene (5 bases). V was clipped by 3 bases and J by 4 bases, with 16 bases between them. Germline CDR1 reads KGHSH; CDR2 reads LQKENI. This CDR3 contains 16 residues. CDR3 coding DNA: TGTGCCAGCTCACCCCGGTCGGGGTCTCGGTACAATGAGCAGTTCTTC. It codes for CASSPRSGSRYNEQFF.

The rearrangement links TRBV7-2 to TRBJ1-6, with 7 bases aligning to TRBD1. Germline CDR1 reads SGHTA; CDR2 reads FQGNSA. The CDR3 is made up of 14 amino acids. Unmatched junction bases numbered 9, after V lost 3 bases and J lost 13 bases. CDR3 DNA sequence: TGTGCCAGCAGCTTGAGGACCCTGGGACAGCCCCTCCACTTT. Translation gives CASSLRTLGQPLHF.

The V call is TRBV4-1, the J call TRBJ2-6; 9 nucleotides line up with TRBD1. This CDR3 is built from 16 residues. V was pared by 3 bases and J by 4 bases, with 4 bases of the junction left unmatched. Germline CDR1 MGHRA, CDR2 YSYEKL. Here the CDR3 reads CASSHGQGSGANVLTF. The CDR3 DNA follows: TGCGCCAGCAGCCACGGACAGGGGTCCGGGGCCAACGTCCTGACTTTC.

The chain joins TRBV7-6 to TRBJ2-7; TRBD1 aligns across 10 bases. V lost 5 bases to trimming and J lost 4 bases; unmatched junction nucleotides: 8. This CDR3 is 15 amino acids long. Germline V gene lookup returns CDR1 SGHVS and CDR2 FNYEAQ. This CDR3 reads CASSPKTGGEYEQYF. Written as DNA, the CDR3 is TGTGCCAGCAGCCCCAAGACAGGGGGCGAGTACGAGCAGTACTTC.

The chain recombines TRBV2 with TRBJ1-5, with no clear D. This CDR3 spans 14 amino acids. Germline CDR1 and CDR2: SNHLY and FYNNEI. Between the trimmed V and J ends, which lost 3 bases and 6 bases, there was a span of 12 bases. The CDR3 DNA follows: TGTGCCAGCAGTGACTACAGCCTTGGTCAGCCCCAGCATTTT. Its protein is CASSDYSLGQPQHF.

This chain links TRBV28 with TRBJ2-5; 10 positions agree with TRBD2. V was pared by 7 bases and J by 2 bases, with 7 bases of the junction left unmatched. The CDR3 extends over 15 amino acids. Germline V gene sequence: CDR1 MDHEN, CDR2 SYDVKM. CDR3 protein: CASNVAGGPQETQYF. The CDR3 nucleotides are TGTGCCAGCAATGTAGCGGGAGGACCTCAAGAGACCCAGTACTTC.

The J gene is TRBJ2-3, the V gene TRBV5-1, with 16 bases lining up with TRBD2. Germline V CDR1 and CDR2: SGHRS, YFSETQ. V was clipped by 1 base and J by 3 bases; unmatched bases: 8. The CDR3 loop spans 19 amino acids. CDR3 sequence (DNA): TGCGCCAGCAGCTTGCAGGGGACTAGCGGGAGGGCCCGGACAGATACGCAGTATTTT. Translating it yields CASSLQGTSGRARTDTQYF. The full variable domain, completed using reference TRBV5-1 and TRBJ2-3, is KAGVTQTPRYLIKTRGQQVTLSCSPISGHRSVSWYQQTPGQGLQFLFEYFSETQRNKGNFPGRFSGRQFSNSRSEMNVSTLELGDSALYLCASSLQGTSGRARTDTQYFGPGTRLTVL.

The chain combines TRBV11-2 with TRBJ2-5, with D perhaps TRBD2 (5 bases). Trimming pared 2 bases from V and 2 bases from J, leaving 12 bases between. There are 15 residues in the CDR3. Per germline, CDR1 SGHAT and CDR2 FQNNGV. CDR3 DNA sequence: TGTGCCAGCAGCTTATATCACAGACTACAAGAGACCCAGTACTTC. Translated, it gives CASSLYHRLQETQYF.

The chain is built from TRBV28 and TRBJ2-7; 9 nucleotides match TRBD2. This CDR3 spans 14 amino acids. Per germline, CDR1 MDHEN and CDR2 SYDVKM. The J segment lost 5 bases and the V segment lost 2 bases, leaving 4 bases of the junction unmatched. The CDR3: CASSLAGGPNEQYF. CDR3 in DNA: TGTGCCAGCAGTTTAGCGGGAGGGCCAAACGAGCAGTACTTC.

This chain links TRBV18 with TRBJ2-3, with 12 bases that match TRBD2. This CDR3 is built from 14 residues. Per the germline V gene, CDR1 is KGHSH and CDR2 is LQKENI. Trimming removed 6 bases from V and 5 bases from J; junction bases left unmatched: 3. CDR3 residues: CASSQGLAGDTQYF. DNA for the CDR3: TGTGCCAGCTCTCAGGGACTAGCGGGAGATACGCAGTATTTT.

In DNA, the CDR3 is TGTGCCAGCAGCTTCTCGCCGGGACTAGCGGGGGACGGGGAGCTGTTTTTT. Residues: CASSFSPGLAGDGELFF. This sequence joins TRBV7-3 and TRBJ2-2, with 14 bases lining up with TRBD2. After removal of 3 bases from V and 7 bases from J, the junction contained 7 bases not matched to a gene. The CDR3 contains 17 residues. CDR1 is SGHTA and CDR2 is FQGTGA in the germline V gene. Based on the CDR3 plus reference TRBV7-3 and TRBJ2-2, the full variable domain is GAGVSQTPSNKVTEKGKYVELRCDPISGHTALYWYRQSLGQGPEFLIYFQGTGAADDSGLPNDRFFAVRPEGSVSTLKIQRTERGDSAVYLCASSFSPGLAGDGELFFGEGSRLTVL.

CDR3 bases: TGTGCCAGCAGTTACTCCCCGGAGGGTGAGCAGTACTTC. Translating gives CASSYSPEGEQYF. The V gene is TRBV27, the J gene TRBJ2-7; tentatively, D is TRBD2 (6 bases). V was shortened by 4 bases and J by 7 bases, with 14 bases between the two germline ends. The germline gives CDR1 MNHEY, CDR2 SMNVEV (reference sequence). This CDR3 contains 13 residues.

The V gene is TRBV29-1, the J gene TRBJ1-2, with 7 bases aligning to TRBD1. The V and J ends lost 3 bases and 4 bases, in that order; junction bases with no gene match: 5. Germline CDR1 is SQVTM and CDR2 is ANQGSEA. The CDR3 is 13 residues long. The CDR3 spells CSVDGGQLYGYTF. The CDR3 region has the DNA TGCAGCGTTGACGGGGGACAGCTCTATGGCTACACCTTC.

The chain is built from TRBV7-9 and TRBJ1-6, with 8 bases lining up with TRBD1. This CDR3 has 15 amino acids. V shed 5 bases and J 8 bases; nucleotides not matched to a gene: 8. CDR1 is SEHNR, CDR2 FQNEAQ, per germline (reference sequence). The CDR3 DNA reads TGTGCCAGCAGCGGCGCCGGGACAGGATATTCACCCCTCCACTTT. Protein product: CASSGAGTGYSPLHF.

V is TRBV6-4 and J is TRBJ1-3; D is undetermined. V lost 2 bases, J lost 0 bases, and 5 bases lay in between. From germline, CDR1 is MRHNA and CDR2 SNTAGT. This CDR3 is built from 14 residues. CDR3 in DNA: TGTGCCAGCAGTGACGAGAGCTCTGGAAACACCATATATTTT. Amino acid sequence: CASSDESSGNTIYF.

CDR3 coding DNA: TGCAGCGTTGAACCATCCTTTGATGGAGGGCCCACAGATACGCAGTATTTT. Protein sequence: CSVEPSFDGGPTDTQYF. The chain carries TRBV29-1 and TRBJ2-3; D may be TRBD2 (6 bases). Trimming removed 2 bases at V and 2 bases at J, with 20 bases between. This CDR3 is built from 17 residues. Per germline, CDR1 SQVTM and CDR2 ANQGSEA.

V is TRBV5-1 and J is TRBJ1-4, with TRBD1 identical over 10 bases. The CDR3 covers 15 residues. Unmatched junction bases numbered 7, after V lost 4 bases and J lost 7 bases. The germline gives CDR1 SGHRS, CDR2 YFSETQ. The CDR3 reads CASSAVTGGREKLFF. Here the CDR3 DNA reads TGCGCCAGCAGCGCTGTGACAGGGGGCCGTGAAAAACTGTTTTTT.

The chain has TRBV28 and TRBJ1-6; the match to TRBD1 covers 11 bases. The V segment lost 5 bases and the J segment 13 bases; nucleotides outside the gene matches: 10. The CDR3 totals 15 residues. Germline V gene sequence: CDR1 MDHEN, CDR2 SYDVKM. CDR3: CASSPGQGDEAPLHF. The CDR3 bases are TGTGCCAGCAGTCCGGGACAGGGGGACGAAGCGCCCCTCCACTTT. Together with reference TRBV28 and TRBJ1-6, the CDR3 gives the full variable domain: DVKVTQSSRYLVKRTGEKVFLECVQDMDHENMFWYRQDPGLGLRLIYFSYDVKMKEKGDIPEGYSVSREKKERFSLILESASTNQTSMYLCASSPGQGDEAPLHFGNGTRLTVT.

The CDR3 DNA reads TGTGCCAGTATGCGGTCCCCGAACTCCTACAATGAGCAGTTCTTC. It yields the protein CASMRSPNSYNEQFF. The chain carries TRBV19 and TRBJ2-1; D gene uncertain. CDR1 and CDR2 (germline): LNHDA, SQIVND (reference sequence). The CDR3 has 15 amino acids. V shed 7 bases and J shed 0 bases, with 13 bases lying between them.

Details on this clone: With a much larger clone just one base away, this may be a read error. The chain has TRBV13 and TRBJ2-6; 8 nucleotides agree with TRBD1. This CDR3 is built from 15 residues. V lost 6 bases and J lost 2; bases outside the gene matches: 3. Germline V gene sequence: CDR1 PRHDT, CDR2 FYEKMQ (reference sequence). The CDR3 sequence: CASRLTGAGANVLTF. The DNA for the CDR3 is TGTGCCAGCAGGTTGACAGGGGCTGGGGCCAACGTCCTGACTTTC.

This chain uses TRBV28 with TRBJ2-7; 7 bases map to TRBD1. The V segment lost 7 bases and the J segment 2 bases; nucleotides outside the gene matches: 8. The CDR3 is made up of 14 amino acids. The germline V gene has CDR1 MDHEN and CDR2 SYDVKM. In DNA form, the CDR3 reads TGTGCCAGCACGATCTACAGGGGCGCCTACGAGCAGTACTTC. Translating it yields CASTIYRGAYEQYF.

This chain links TRBV5-1 with TRBJ2-1; 7 bases align to TRBD2. Germline-derived CDR1 and CDR2 are SGHRS and YFSETQ. V dropped 2 bases and J dropped 9; count of bases not matched to a gene: 8. This CDR3 contains 14 residues. The CDR3 loop is CASSFGGGPREQFF. The CDR3 coding sequence is TGCGCCAGCAGCTTTGGGGGAGGGCCGCGTGAGCAGTTCTTC. Filled out from reference TRBV5-1 and TRBJ2-1, the complete variable domain reads KAGVTQTPRYLIKTRGQQVTLSCSPISGHRSVSWYQQTPGQGLQFLFEYFSETQRNKGNFPGRFSGRQFSNSRSEMNVSTLELGDSALYLCASSFGGGPREQFFGPGTRLTVL.

The V gene is TRBV7-9, the J gene TRBJ1-2; TRBD1 agrees at 8 bases. The CDR3 has 13 amino acids. V was clipped by 5 bases and J by 4 bases; unmatched bases: 3. Germline values: CDR1 SEHNR, CDR2 FQNEAQ (reference sequence). The DNA for the CDR3 is TGTGCCAGCAGCGTGACAGGGGCCTATGGCTACACCTTC. As protein: CASSVTGAYGYTF.

The chain links TRBV6-5 to TRBJ2-1, with TRBD2 identical over 10 bases. The CDR3 has 15 amino acids. V lost 6 bases, J lost 4 bases, and 6 bases stayed unmatched. Per germline, CDR1 MNHEY and CDR2 SVGAGI. The CDR3 loop reads CASRLAGGLYNEQFF. The CDR3 DNA follows: TGTGCCAGCAGGTTAGCGGGAGGCTTATACAATGAGCAGTTCTTC.

The genes are TRBV27 and TRBJ1-6; TRBD1 agrees at 7 bases. The J segment lost 7 bases and the V segment lost 6 bases, leaving 9 bases of the junction unmatched. From germline, CDR1 is MNHEY and CDR2 SMNVEV (reference sequence). This CDR3 comprises 15 residues. The CDR3 here is CASRPWGQNNSPLHF. CDR3 nucleotides: TGTGCCAGCAGACCTTGGGGACAGAACAATTCACCCCTCCACTTT.

This rearrangement joins TRBV6-1 to TRBJ2-7, with 7 positions matching TRBD2. The CDR3 length is 14 residues. Germline V gives CDR1 MNHNS, CDR2 SASEGT. The J segment lost 5 bases and the V segment lost 10 bases, leaving 14 bases of the junction unmatched. The CDR3 reads CATSPGREVNEQYF. The CDR3 nucleotides are TGTGCCACGAGCCCGGGTCGGGAGGTGAACGAGCAGTACTTC.